The 8 T cell receptor beta chains listed next were all sequenced from one sample in a study of beta chain features in type 1 diabetes (dated 2018 in TCRdb). What the study reported, not specific to this receptor: Type 1 diabetes patients showed a moderate but significant shortening of TCRB CDR3 length in all four CD4+ subsets.

These receptors have no identified antigens. Libraries were built with the immunoSEQ multiplex PCR assay. The High Capacity cDNA Reverse Transcription Kit was used to reverse transcribe all of the isolated RNA, meaning that expressed TCRB transcripts were what got sequenced. In its TCRdb copy, this immuneACCESS table keeps in-frame sequences only and misses some clones. Where compared with another copy, unresolved V genes explain less than half of these, and the others have no known cause. This sample comprises almost 350,000 clones, roughly a tenth of them detected only once. Less than 1.2% of the sample belongs to the ten largest clones. The sample taken for sequencing was central memory CD4+ T cells from blood. The receptors derive from a man aged 30 to 39 with type 1 diabetes.

As regards this clone: Since a far larger clone is one base different, this is likely a read error. Within the sample, other DNA sequences also encode this same CDR3. The V call is TRBV7-2, the J call TRBJ1-4, with 7 bases fitting TRBD1. The V gene's germline CDR1 is SGHTA and CDR2 FQGNSA. Germline trimming cut 5 bases from V and 4 bases from J; bases unmatched to any gene: 4. The CDR3 runs to 14 residues. The CDR3 nucleotides read TGTGCCAGCAGCATCCGGGACAGTAATGAAAAACTGTTTTTT. This gives the protein CASSIRDSNEKLFF.

This clone has more than one count but fewer than ten. Other nucleotide sequences in the sample specify the same CDR3. The chain couples TRBV10-3 to TRBJ2-5; a possible D gene is TRBD1 (5 bases). Germline-derived CDR1 and CDR2 are ENHRY and SYGVKD. V gave up 0 bases and J gave up 3 bases, with 8 bases separating them. The length of the CDR3 is 14 residues. CDR3 DNA: TGTGCCATCAGTGAGTCGACAGACAAAGAGACCCAGTACTTC. Its translation: CAISESTDKETQYF.

This clone occurred a few times. The rearrangement links TRBV30 to TRBJ2-5, with D possibly being TRBD2 (5 bases). The CDR3 consists of 11 residues. The germline gives CDR1 GTSNPN, CDR2 SVGIG (reference sequence). V was shortened by 5 bases and J by 5 bases, with 9 bases between the two germline ends. As DNA, the CDR3 is TGTGCCTGGGGCGGGTCGGAGACCCAGTACTTC. This sequence encodes CAWGGSETQYF.

This clone was detected many times. The CDR3 reads CASSTQAGNTEAFF. The DNA for the CDR3 is TGTGCCAGCAGCACTCAGGCGGGGAACACTGAAGCTTTCTTT. This chain uses TRBV11-2 with TRBJ1-1; D gene unclear. V was cut by 5 bases and J by 1 base, with 11 bases left in between. Germline lookup yields CDR1 SGHAT and CDR2 FQNNGV. The CDR3 has 14 amino acids.

There are a few counts of this clone. V is TRBV28 and J is TRBJ1-1, with 7 bases matching TRBD1. Germline CDR1 MDHEN, CDR2 SYDVKM. The trim removed 8 bases at V and 5 bases at J, leaving 5 bases unmatched. The CDR3 spans 12 residues. CDR3 DNA sequence: TGTGCCAGCGTAGCAGGGGGAACTGAAGCTTTCTTT. Translated, it gives CASVAGGTEAFF.

V gene TRBV19 combines with J gene TRBJ2-3; TRBD2 might be the D (6 bases). V lost 4 bases and J lost 7, with 15 bases in between. CDR1 and CDR2 (germline): LNHDA, SQIVND (reference sequence). This CDR3 is 14 amino acids long. The CDR3 DNA sequence: TGTGCCAGTAGTACAACTGGAGGGAGTCATACGCAGTATTTT. Amino acids: CASSTTGGSHTQYF.

This clone was picked up a small number of times. This CDR3 is also generated by other DNA sequences in the sample. The V and J genes are TRBV7-2 and TRBJ2-6; 7 bases map to TRBD1. The CDR3 has 17 amino acids. Germline V gene lookup returns CDR1 SGHTA and CDR2 FQGNSA. Trimming cost V 5 bases and J 0 bases; bases outside gene matches: 7. DNA for the CDR3: TGTGCCAGCAGCCTTACAGGGGATTCCTCTGGGGCCAACGTCCTGACTTTC. Translation gives CASSLTGDSSGANVLTF. Full variable domain (rest looked up from reference TRBV7-2 and TRBJ2-6): GAGVSQSPSNKVTEKGKDVELRCDPISGHTALYWYRQSLGQGLEFLIYFQGNSAPDKSGLPSDRFSAERTGGSVSTLTIQRTQQEDSAVYLCASSLTGDSSGANVLTFGAGSRLTVL.

This clone was seen a few times. The J gene is TRBJ2-3, the V gene TRBV5-5, with 7 bases lining up with TRBD2. Germline V gene data show CDR1 as SGHKS and CDR2 as YYEKEE (reference sequence). J was trimmed by 6 bases and V by 0 bases; bases with no gene match: 4. The CDR3 runs to 14 residues. The CDR3 here is CASSLAGGMDTQYF. The DNA of the CDR3 is TGTGCCAGCAGCTTGGCGGGGGGAATGGATACGCAGTATTTT.